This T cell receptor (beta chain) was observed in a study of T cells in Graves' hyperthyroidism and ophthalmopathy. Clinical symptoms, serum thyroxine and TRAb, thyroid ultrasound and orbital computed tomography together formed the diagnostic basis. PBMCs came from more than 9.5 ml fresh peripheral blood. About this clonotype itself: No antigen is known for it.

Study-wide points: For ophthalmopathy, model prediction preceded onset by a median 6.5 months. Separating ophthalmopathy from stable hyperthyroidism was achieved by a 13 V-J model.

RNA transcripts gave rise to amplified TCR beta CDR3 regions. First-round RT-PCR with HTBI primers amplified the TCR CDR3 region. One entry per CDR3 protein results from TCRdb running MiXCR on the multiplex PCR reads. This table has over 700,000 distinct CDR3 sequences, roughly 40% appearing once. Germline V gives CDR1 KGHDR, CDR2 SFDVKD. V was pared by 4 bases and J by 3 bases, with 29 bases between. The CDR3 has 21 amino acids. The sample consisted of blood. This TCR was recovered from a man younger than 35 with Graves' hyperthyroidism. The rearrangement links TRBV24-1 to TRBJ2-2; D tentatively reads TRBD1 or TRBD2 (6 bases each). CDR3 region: CATSEIALDWRFGGDTGELFF. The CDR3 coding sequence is TGTGCCACCAGTGAGATCGCCCTGGACTGGAGGTTCGGGGGCGACACCGGGGAGCTGTTTTTT.